Below are 15 T cell receptor beta chains sequenced from a single sample in a study of immune characterization of retroperitoneal liposarcoma. TCRdb re-called the PCR reads with MiXCR, one entry per CDR3 protein. The repertoire has 6,500 to 7,000 distinct CDR3 sequences, roughly 29% of them found once; the top ten carry about 42%. The material sequenced was blood. Receptors were obtained from a male donor with retroperitoneal liposarcoma.

This clonotype has a handful of counts. The V call is TRBV12-3 or TRBV12-4, the J call TRBJ2-1, with TRBD1 as a possible D gene (5 bases). This CDR3 is 13 amino acids long. V was trimmed by 1 base and J by 8 bases, leaving 9 bases between them. The CDR3 spells CASSLVVGDEQFF. DNA of the CDR3: TGTGCCAGCAGTTTAGTGGTAGGGGATGAGCAGTTCTTC.

This clonotype ranks as large. The chain has TRBV7-2 and TRBJ1-2; D possibly corresponds to TRBD1 (5 bases). The CDR3 runs to 13 residues. Germline V CDR1 and CDR2: SGHTA, FQGNSA. Between the trimmed V and J ends, which lost 4 bases and 6 bases, there was a span of 12 bases. The CDR3 sequence: CASSSRGGDGYTF. The CDR3 nucleotides are TGTGCCAGCAGCTCCCGTGGAGGGGATGGCTACACCTTC.

On this clonotype: The junction shows a germline mismatch at one end, possibly a read error. V is TRBV6-1 and J is TRBJ2-5; the match to TRBD2 covers 9 bases. This CDR3 is built from 13 residues. Germline loops: CDR1 MNHNS, CDR2 SASEGT. The CDR3, as DNA: TGTGCCAGCAGTGAAATCACTGCGGGGGGGATGTTCTTC. Amino acids: CASSEITAGGMFF.

This clonotype was seen ten or more times. This chain uses TRBV7-3 with TRBJ1-1; perhaps TRBD1 as D (5 bases). Trimming removed 5 bases at V and 11 bases at J, with 18 bases between. Germline CDR1 is SGHTA and CDR2 is FQGTGA. The CDR3 length is 13 residues. Here the CDR3 reads CASSPKGPSAAFF. The CDR3 bases are TGTGCCAGCAGCCCGAAGGGACCGTCAGCGGCTTTCTTT.

This clonotype has just one count. V and J are TRBV4-1 and TRBJ1-4, with D perhaps TRBD1 (6 bases). CDR3 length: 16 amino acids. Germline V gives CDR1 MGHRA, CDR2 YSYEKL. The germline V and J ends were trimmed by 1 base and 7 bases, with 16 bases remaining between them. CDR3 residues: CASSQAGGQGSEKLFF. The DNA for the CDR3 is TGCGCCAGCAGCCAAGCCGGGGGGCAGGGCTCTGAAAAACTGTTTTTT.

This clonotype was detected many times. The chain recombines TRBV6-6 with TRBJ1-1, with no clear D. V dropped 8 bases and J dropped 1 base, with 11 bases sitting between them. CDR1 and CDR2 (germline): MNHNY, SVGAGI (reference sequence). This CDR3 region has 13 residues. CDR3 loop: CASWRHQNTEAFF. In DNA, the CDR3 is TGTGCCAGCTGGAGACATCAGAACACTGAAGCTTTCTTT.

The genes are TRBV6-1 and TRBJ2-1, with TRBD2 matching 7 bases. The J call may be in error: the DNA end matches TRBJ2-7 better. This CDR3 comprises 15 residues. Looked up from germline, CDR1 is MNHNS and CDR2 is SASEGT. This chain's CDR3 is CASTRAGSWYNEQYF. CDR3 sequence (DNA): TGTGCCAGCACGAGAGCGGGATCTTGGTACAATGAGCAGTACTTC.

There are a few counts of this clonotype. V gene TRBV27 combines with J gene TRBJ2-1; perhaps TRBD1 as D (5 bases). V was cut by 6 bases and J by 13 bases, with 19 bases left in between. The CDR3 has 13 residues. Germline V gives CDR1 MNHEY, CDR2 SMNVEV (reference sequence). The CDR3 coding sequence is TGTGCCAGCAGCCACCGACAGCAAGAGACCCAGTTCTTC. Translated: CASSHRQQETQFF.

The rearrangement joins TRBV7-2 to TRBJ2-5; D assignment may be TRBD1 or TRBD2 (5 bases each). The CDR3 is 15 residues long. Trimming pared 3 bases from V and 11 bases from J, leaving 22 bases between. CDR1 and CDR2 (germline): SGHTA, FQGNSA. For the CDR3, the DNA is TGTGCCAGCAGCTTCACTCTCTTCACGGGACGTGAGCAGTACTTC. This codes for CASSFTLFTGREQYF. Looking up the rest from reference TRBV7-2 and TRBJ2-5 gives the full variable domain: GAGVSQSPSNKVTEKGKDVELRCDPISGHTALYWYRQSLGQGLEFLIYFQGNSAPDKSGLPSDRFSAERTGGSVSTLTIQRTQQEDSAVYLCASSFTLFTGREQYFGPGTRLLVL.

This clonotype occurred many times. This chain connects TRBV6-1 to TRBJ1-3; D gene uncertain. Deletions cut 8 bases from V and 3 bases from J, with 14 bases between. The CDR3 is 14 amino acids. CDR1 is MNHNS, CDR2 SASEGT, per germline. The CDR3 nucleotides read TGTGCCAGCGGCGGTTTGTTCTTTGGAAACACCATATATTTT. It codes for CASGGLFFGNTIYF.

The chain combines TRBV11-2 with TRBJ1-4, with D perhaps TRBD1 (5 bases). Germline CDR1 SGHAT, CDR2 FQNNGV. This CDR3 has 18 amino acids. V lost 1 base, J lost 8 bases, and 23 bases lay in between. The CDR3 coding sequence is TGTGCCAGCAGCTTAGTCGATTCACCGGGGGGAGGAAACGAAAAACTGTTTTTT. Translation: CASSLVDSPGGGNEKLFF.

This clonotype is a singleton in its sample. This chain joins TRBV6-1 and TRBJ2-1; unclear D gene. The better agreement between TRBJ2-7 and the DNA end casts doubt on the J call. CDR1 is MNHNS and CDR2 is SASEGT in the germline V gene. The CDR3 contains 14 residues. CDR3 nucleotide sequence: TGTGCCAGCAGTGAAGTTGGGATCTCCTACGAGCAGTACTTC. As protein: CASSEVGISYEQYF.

This chain joins TRBV10-3 and TRBJ2-1, with a possible D match to TRBD1 (6 bases). Trimming took off 0 bases at V and 4 bases at J, with 13 bases between the two ends. CDR1 is ENHRY and CDR2 is SYGVKD in the germline V gene. The CDR3 runs to 16 residues. The CDR3 nucleotides read TGTGCCATCAGTGAGTCCGGACAGCCTCCTTACAATGAGCAGTTCTTC. This gives the protein CAISESGQPPYNEQFF.

The genes are TRBV6-2 or TRBV6-3 and TRBJ2-1; 7 positions agree with TRBD2. The V gene's germline CDR1 is MNHEY and CDR2 SVGEGT. Trimming took 5 bases from V and 5 from J; bases not matched to a gene: 12. The CDR3 is 16 residues long. The CDR3 sequence is CASSTPSGGTNNEQFF. The CDR3 DNA is TGTGCCAGCAGTACGCCTAGCGGCGGAACTAACAATGAGCAGTTCTTC.

The table lists this clonotype with many counts. The chain joins TRBV6-1 to TRBJ2-6; D is uncertain. V was shortened by 8 bases and J by 2 bases, with 7 bases between the two germline ends. The CDR3 runs 13 residues. Germline V gives CDR1 MNHNS, CDR2 SASEGT. For the CDR3, the DNA is TGTGCCAGCTGGCGGCCTGGGGCCAACGTCCTGACTTTC. It translates to CASWRPGANVLTF.